These 10 T cell receptor beta chains were all obtained from the same sample, sequenced in a study of identical twins. Using its own MiXCR run on the 5' RACE reads, TCRdb lists one record per CDR3 protein. The repertoire consists of about 200,000 distinct CDR3 sequences, with 6.5% to 8% occurring once and the leading ten covering 14% to 15%. In addition, the sample was reused for a study of T cells expressing NK-cell markers.

The sequencing sample was made of CD8+ T cells sorted from blood. The source of these receptors is a woman in her late teens or twenties in good health.

This clonotype occurred a few times. This chain joins TRBV2 and TRBJ1-5, with D possibly TRBD1 on 5 matching bases. V lost 6 bases, J lost 3 bases, and 15 bases lay in between. CDR3 length equals 15 residues. CDR1 and CDR2 from the germline V gene are SNHLY and FYNNEI. The CDR3 loop is CASSQTVSYNQPQHF. CDR3 in DNA: TGTGCCAGCAGCCAGACAGTTAGTTACAATCAGCCCCAGCATTTT.

This chain connects TRBV30 to TRBJ2-5; TRBD1 might be the D (5 bases). CDR3 length: 15 amino acids. V lost 3 bases, J lost 5 bases, and 19 bases lay in between. Germline CDR1 reads GTSNPN; CDR2 reads SVGIG (reference sequence). As DNA, the CDR3 is TGTGCCTGGAGCAAGGACACTAATCCCCTGGAGACCCAGTACTTC. This sequence encodes CAWSKDTNPLETQYF. The whole variable domain, remainder taken from reference TRBV30 and TRBJ2-5, is SQTIHQWPATLVQPVGSPLSLECTVEGTSNPNLYWYRQAAGRGLQLLFYSVGIGQISSEVPQNLSASRPQDRQFILSSKKLLLSDSGFYLCAWSKDTNPLETQYFGPGTRLLVL.

The rearrangement links TRBV7-9 to TRBJ1-2; D not certain. V was pared by 8 bases and J by 10 bases, with 8 bases between. The CDR3 runs to 9 residues. Germline CDR1 is SEHNR and CDR2 is FQNEAQ (reference sequence). CDR3 in amino acids: CASDEDYTF. The CDR3 DNA reads as TGTGCCAGCGATGAGGACTACACCTTC.

The V gene is TRBV7-6, the J gene TRBJ1-5, with D hard to call. Trimming took 0 bases from V and 3 from J, leaving 18 bases between them. The CDR3 covers 18 residues. Germline-derived CDR1 and CDR2 are SGHVS and FNYEAQ. The CDR3 DNA reads as TGTGCCAGCAGCTTAGCGGGCGGGTCCACAACTAACAATCAGCCCCAGCATTTT. Translation: CASSLAGGSTTNNQPQHF.

The table lists this clonotype with a few counts. The gene calls are TRBV19 and TRBJ2-1, with D maybe TRBD1 (6 bases). This CDR3 has 14 residues. Trimming stripped 7 bases from V and 2 bases from J, with 12 bases between. Germline CDR1 reads LNHDA; CDR2 reads SQIVND (reference sequence). The CDR3 nucleotides read TGTGCCAGTACCCAGGGGAATCCCTACAATGAGCAGTTCTTC. Its protein product is CASTQGNPYNEQFF.

This clonotype was picked up many times. V usage is TRBV12-3 or TRBV12-4 and J usage is TRBJ2-5; TRBD2 might be the D (5 bases). V was trimmed by 3 bases and J by 5 bases, leaving 10 bases between them. The CDR3 runs to 13 residues. DNA for the CDR3: TGTGCCAGCAGTTTCCCCCGAGGGGAGACCCAGTACTTC. The encoded protein is CASSFPRGETQYF.

In its sample, this clonotype was seen many times. The chain couples TRBV14 to TRBJ1-2, with D perhaps TRBD1 (5 bases). This CDR3 comprises 15 residues. V was trimmed by 0 bases and J by 8 bases, leaving 16 bases between them. Germline V CDR1 and CDR2: SGHDN, FVKESK. This chain's CDR3 is CASSQDMGTYGGYTF. For the CDR3, the DNA is TGTGCCAGCAGCCAAGATATGGGGACTTACGGAGGCTACACCTTC. The full variable domain, with the rest looked up from reference TRBV14 and TRBJ1-2, is EAGVTQFPSHSVIEKGQTVTLRCDPISGHDNLYWYRRVMGKEIKFLLHFVKESKQDESGMPNNRFLAERTGGTYSTLKVQPAELEDSGVYFCASSQDMGTYGGYTFGSGTRLTVV.

V usage is TRBV6-1 and J usage is TRBJ2-2; D is ambiguous. Deletions cut 5 bases from V and 4 bases from J, with 11 bases between. Germline V gene data show CDR1 as MNHNS and CDR2 as SASEGT. CDR3 length: 14 residues. The CDR3 DNA reads TGTGCCAGCAGTCCAATCTTGAGCACCGGGGAGCTGTTTTTT. It specifies CASSPILSTGELFF.

This clonotype has just a few counts. This sequence joins TRBV7-8 and TRBJ2-3; TRBD1 matches 7 bases. V shed 6 bases and J 6 bases; nucleotides not matched to a gene: 15. This CDR3 has 16 amino acids. Germline V gene lookup returns CDR1 SGHVS and CDR2 FQNEAQ. DNA of the CDR3: TGTGCCAGCAGAACCCGGGAAGGGGGCGTGGGGGATACGCAGTATTTT. Translating it yields CASRTREGGVGDTQYF. The variable domain in full, with the rest retrieved from reference TRBV7-8 and TRBJ2-3, is GAGVSQSPRYKVAKRGQDVALRCDPISGHVSLFWYQQALGQGPEFLTYFQNEAQLDKSGLPSDRFFAERPEGSVSTLKIQRTQQEDSAVYLCASRTREGGVGDTQYFGPGTRLTVL.

At least ten counts were recorded for this clonotype. The rearrangement links TRBV27 to TRBJ2-7, with TRBD2 matching over 8 bases. The ends lost 2 bases at V and 5 bases at J; junction bases unmatched: 8. This CDR3 has 15 amino acids. The germline V gene encodes CDR1 MNHEY and CDR2 SMNVEV (reference sequence). In DNA form, the CDR3 reads TGTGCCAGCAGTTTAAACGGCGGGAGGTTCCACGAGCAGTACTTC. Translation gives CASSLNGGRFHEQYF.